The following is a T cell receptor beta chain sequence with its context. The PCR ran on 60 Vbeta and 13 Jbeta primers. Profiling relied on immunoSEQ multiplex PCR, and the TCRdb table lists in-frame clones only, not all of them. The table lists 150,000 or so clones, 81% of them singletons. The data were obtained in a study of cytomegalovirus exposure and HLA in healthy donors. This CDR3 region has 16 residues. From germline, CDR1 is MNHEY and CDR2 SMNVEV (reference sequence). V dropped 7 bases and J dropped 5; count of bases not matched to a gene: 13. This TCR was sampled from a woman in her late teens or twenties in good health and CMV-seropositive. Material for sequencing was PBMCs. The rearrangement joins TRBV27 to TRBJ2-2, with 7 bases lining up with TRBD1. The chain's CDR3 is CASNSPGGARTGELFF. In DNA form, the CDR3 reads TGTGCCAGCAACTCGCCAGGGGGTGCGAGGACCGGGGAGCTGTTTTTT.